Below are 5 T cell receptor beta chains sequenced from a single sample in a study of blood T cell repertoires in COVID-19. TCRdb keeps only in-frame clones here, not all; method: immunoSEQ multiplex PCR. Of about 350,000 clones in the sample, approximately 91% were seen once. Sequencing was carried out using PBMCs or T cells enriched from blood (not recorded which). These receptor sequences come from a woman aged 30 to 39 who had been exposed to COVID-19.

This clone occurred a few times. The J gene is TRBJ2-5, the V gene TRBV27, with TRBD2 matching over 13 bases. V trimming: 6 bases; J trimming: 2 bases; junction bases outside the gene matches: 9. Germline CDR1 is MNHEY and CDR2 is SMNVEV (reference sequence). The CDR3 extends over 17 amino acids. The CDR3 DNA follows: TGTGCCAGCAGCCGGACTAGCGGGAGTGGTCCACAAGAGACCCAGTACTTC. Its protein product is CASSRTSGSGPQETQYF.

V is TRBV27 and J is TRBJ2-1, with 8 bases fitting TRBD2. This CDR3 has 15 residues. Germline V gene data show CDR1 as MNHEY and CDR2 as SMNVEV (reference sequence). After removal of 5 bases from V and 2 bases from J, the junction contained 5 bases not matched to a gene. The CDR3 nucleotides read TGTGCCAGCAGTCTCCGGGGGGGGACCTACAATGAGCAGTTCTTC. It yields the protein CASSLRGGTYNEQFF.

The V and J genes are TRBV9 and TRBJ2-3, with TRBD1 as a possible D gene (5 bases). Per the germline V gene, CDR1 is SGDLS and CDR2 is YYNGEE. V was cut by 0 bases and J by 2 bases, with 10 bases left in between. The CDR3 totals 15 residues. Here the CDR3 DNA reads TGTGCCAGCAGCGTAGCCGGCAGGGCCACAGATACGCAGTATTTT. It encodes CASSVAGRATDTQYF.

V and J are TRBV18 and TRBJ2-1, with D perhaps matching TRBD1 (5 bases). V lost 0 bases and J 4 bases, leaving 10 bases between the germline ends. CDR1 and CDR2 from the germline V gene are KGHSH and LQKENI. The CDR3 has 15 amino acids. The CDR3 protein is CASSPPNGHYNEQFF. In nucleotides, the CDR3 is TGTGCCAGCTCACCACCGAACGGACATTACAATGAGCAGTTCTTC.

As DNA, the CDR3 is TGTGCCAGCAGTATTAGGGGGGGGCACGAGCAGTACTTC. Translating gives CASSIRGGHEQYF. The chain combines TRBV6-5 with TRBJ2-7, with D maybe TRBD2 (7 bases). V gave up 5 bases and J gave up 5 bases, with 13 bases separating them. The CDR3 runs to 13 residues. Germline CDR1 MNHEY, CDR2 SVGAGI.